One sample yielded the 5 T cell receptor beta chains listed below, sequenced in a study of blood T cell repertoires in COVID-19. Generated by immunoSEQ multiplex PCR, the TCRdb table keeps only in-frame clones and is missing some. The data contain about 300,000 clones, roughly 86% of them singletons. Material: PBMCs or T cells enriched from blood (not recorded which). The receptor source for this set is a woman aged 45-65 years who had been exposed to COVID-19.

In its sample, this clone was seen a few times. The rearrangement uses TRBV10-3 and TRBJ1-2; 10 bases are shared with TRBD1. CDR3 length equals 15 residues. Germline CDR1 and CDR2: ENHRY and SYGVKD. V was clipped by 3 bases and J by 8 bases; unmatched bases: 9. CDR3 sequence (DNA): TGTGCCATCAGTGAAGACGGGACAGGGGATCGCGGCTACACCTTC. This encodes CAISEDGTGDRGYTF.

The rearrangement links TRBV19 to TRBJ2-2; 8 nucleotides align to TRBD1. The J segment lost 3 bases and the V segment lost 7 bases, leaving 7 bases of the junction unmatched. Germline CDR1 reads LNHDA; CDR2 reads SQIVND (reference sequence). The CDR3 contains 15 residues. The CDR3 protein is CASTGRQGYTGELFF. DNA of the CDR3: TGTGCCAGTACAGGAAGACAGGGGTACACCGGGGAGCTGTTTTTT.

The rearrangement links TRBV6-5 to TRBJ2-7; the match to TRBD2 covers 9 bases. V lost 1 base to trimming and J lost 3 bases; unmatched junction nucleotides: 4. CDR1 and CDR2 (germline): MNHEY, SVGAGI. The CDR3 length is 15 residues. The CDR3 reads CASSYFGGGGYEQYF. The CDR3 DNA is TGTGCCAGCAGTTACTTCGGCGGGGGGGGCTACGAGCAGTACTTC.

V and J are TRBV7-6 and TRBJ2-3, with TRBD2 matching over 12 bases. Germline V lookup: CDR1 SGHVS, CDR2 FNYEAQ. This CDR3 has 18 amino acids. The V segment lost 2 bases and the J segment 2 bases; nucleotides outside the gene matches: 8. The CDR3 here is CASSLRLTSGSYTDTQYF. The CDR3 region has the DNA TGTGCCAGCAGCTTACGCCTGACTAGCGGGAGTTACACAGATACGCAGTATTTT.

The rearrangement uses TRBV9 and TRBJ2-7; D remains ambiguous. The CDR3 spans 14 residues. V was pared by 1 base and J by 5 bases, with 13 bases between. The V gene's germline CDR1 is SGDLS and CDR2 YYNGEE. For the CDR3, the DNA is TGTGCCAGCAGCGTATCGTCGGAACGGGACGAGCAGTACTTC. It specifies CASSVSSERDEQYF.